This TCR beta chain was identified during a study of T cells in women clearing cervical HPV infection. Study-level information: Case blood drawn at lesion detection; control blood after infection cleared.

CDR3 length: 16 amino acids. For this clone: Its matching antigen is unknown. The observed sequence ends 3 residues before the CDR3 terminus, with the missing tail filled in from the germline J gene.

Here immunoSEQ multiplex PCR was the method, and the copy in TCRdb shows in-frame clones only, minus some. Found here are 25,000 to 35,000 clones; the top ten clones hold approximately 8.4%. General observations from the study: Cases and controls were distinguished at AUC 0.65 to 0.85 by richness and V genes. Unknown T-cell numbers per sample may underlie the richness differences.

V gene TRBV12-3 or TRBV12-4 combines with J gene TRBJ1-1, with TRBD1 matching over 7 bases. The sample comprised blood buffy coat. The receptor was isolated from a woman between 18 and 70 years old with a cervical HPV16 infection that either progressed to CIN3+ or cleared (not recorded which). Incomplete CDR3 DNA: TGTGCCAGCACCCATGCCGGGACAGCGGTTTTGGACGAA. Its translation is CASTHAGTAVLDE. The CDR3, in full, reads CASTHAGTAVLDEAFF.